A selection of T cell receptor beta chains follows, all from one sample in a study of blood T cell repertoires in COVID-19. Only in-frame clones appear in the TCRdb table, and some are missing; sequencing was by immunoSEQ multiplex PCR. Among under 200,000 clones listed, almost 85% were seen once. Sequencing input: PBMCs or T cells enriched from blood (not recorded which). Receptors originate from a man over 45 who had recovered from COVID-19. The CDR3 runs from the conserved cysteine through the conserved F or W. The D gene is left open where the match is weak. Rows may omit the clone size; those that give it use once, few, many or a size class.

clone size	D gene	V gene	J gene	CDR3 DNA	CDR3 protein
-	TRBD1	TRBV7-3	TRBJ1-6	TGTGCCAGCAGCTTAGGGGACAGGTCGGGTTCACCCCTCCACTTT	CASSLGDRSGSPLHF
-	TRBD2	TRBV29-1	TRBJ2-7	TGCAGCGTTGTTCCTAGCGGGAGGGCTGGCGAGCAGTACTTC	CSVVPSGRAGEQYF
-	-	TRBV30	TRBJ2-7	TGTGCCTGGAGAGGCCAGGGCTCCTACGAGCAGTACTTC	CAWRGQGSYEQYF
-	-	TRBV5-4	TRBJ2-3	TGTGCCAGCAGCCCGCGATCGACAGGTAGCACAGATACGCAGTATTTT	CASSPRSTGSTDTQYF
-	TRBD1	TRBV2	TRBJ2-2	TGTGCCAGCAGCCAGTTAGGGACAGTTCCGAACACCGGGGAGCTGTTTTTT	CASSQLGTVPNTGELFF
-	-	TRBV2	TRBJ2-1	TGTGCCAGCAGTGAAGCGCTTCGGGGGAGCTCCTACAATGAGCAGTTCTTC	CASSEALRGSSYNEQFF
once	-	TRBV9	TRBJ2-5	TGTGCCAGCAGCGTAGGGACACGACAAGAGACCCAGTACTTC	CASSVGTRQETQYF
-	TRBD1	TRBV6-5	TRBJ1-5	TGTGCCAGCAGACGAAGACAGGGTTCGGGTCAGCCCCAGCATTTT	CASRRRQGSGQPQHF
-	-	TRBV19	TRBJ2-5	TGTGCCAGTAGTGCGGGACGGATACTCCAAGAGACCCAGTACTTC	CASSAGRILQETQYF
-	-	TRBV20-1	TRBJ1-2	TGCAGTGCTAGTACAGGGATGACCTATGGCTACACCTTC	CSASTGMTYGYTF
-	-	TRBV5-6	TRBJ2-7	TGTGCCAGCAGCTTCAGTAATTCGGGCTCCTACGAGCAGTACTTC	CASSFSNSGSYEQYF
-	TRBD1	TRBV18	TRBJ2-3	TGTGCCAGCTCATCGCGGACAGGGAGGACAGATACGCAGTATTTT	CASSSRTGRTDTQYF
-	TRBD1	TRBV27	TRBJ1-1	TGTGCCAGCAGTACACCCGGGACAGTAACGATTCTAGGAGCTGAAGCTTTCTTT	CASSTPGTVTILGAEAFF
-	-	TRBV14	TRBJ1-1	TGTGCCAGCAGCTTGACATTGAACACTGAAGCTTTCTTT	CASSLTLNTEAFF
-	TRBD1	TRBV5-4	TRBJ2-3	TGTGCCAGCAGCTTGGGACAGGGTCGGACAGATACGCAGTATTTT	CASSLGQGRTDTQYF
-	-	TRBV5-8	TRBJ1-1	TGTGCCAGCAGCTTAATGGGGGCGGGGAACACTGAAGCTTTCTTT	CASSLMGAGNTEAFF
-	-	TRBV5-1	TRBJ1-3	TGCGCCAGCAGCACGGACAGTGGAAACACCATATATTTT	CASSTDSGNTIYF
-	-	TRBV5-1	TRBJ2-1	TGCGCCAGCAGCTCCACTAGATACAATGAGCAGTTCTTC	CASSSTRYNEQFF
-	-	TRBV7-6	TRBJ1-5	TGTGCCAGCAGCGCTTCCGGACAGCCGAATCAGCCCCAGCATTTT	CASSASGQPNQPQHF
-	-	TRBV19	TRBJ2-3	TGTGCCAGTAGTATCGGCGGGGTTAGCACAGATACGCAGTATTTT	CASSIGGVSTDTQYF
-	TRBD1	TRBV10-3	TRBJ2-5	TGTGCCATACAGGGGGCTCGAGAGACCCAGTACTTC	CAIQGARETQYF
-	-	TRBV29-1	TRBJ1-1	TGCAGCGGGCAGGTCACTCTTACAAACACTGAAGCTTTCTTT	CSGQVTLTNTEAFF
-	TRBD1	TRBV5-6	TRBJ1-1	TGTGCCAGCAGCCGCCAGGGGGCGCCTAGCACTGAAGCTTTCTTT	CASSRQGAPSTEAFF
once	-	TRBV5-6	TRBJ1-2	TGTGCCAGCAGCTTGGCCAATGTAGGGGAAATTTTTGGCTACACCTTC	CASSLANVGEIFGYTF
-	TRBD2	TRBV19	TRBJ2-1	TGTGCCAGTGCTGGACTAGCGGGTTCCGGTGAGCAGTTCTTC	CASAGLAGSGEQFF
-	-	TRBV24-1	TRBJ2-3	TGTGCCACCCGGAGTTCGGGGGATACGCAGTATTTT	CATRSSGDTQYF
-	TRBD1	TRBV2	TRBJ2-7	TGTGCCAGCAGTCCGGACAGGGGGAGGTCCTACGAGCAGTACTTC	CASSPDRGRSYEQYF
-	TRBD1	TRBV7-2	TRBJ1-1	TGTGCCAGCAGCCTAGCGCTGACAGGGGATGAAGCTTTCTTT	CASSLALTGDEAFF
-	-	TRBV5-1	TRBJ1-2	TGCGCCAGCAGCTTCGGACAGCTCTATGGCTACACCTTC	CASSFGQLYGYTF
-	-	TRBV11-3	TRBJ1-4	TGTGCCAGCAGCGGCCGTACCTCTGCTAATGAAAAACTGTTTTTT	CASSGRTSANEKLFF
-	-	TRBV4-1	TRBJ2-2	TGCGCCAGCAGCCAAGATAGGCAGGGTGGCACCGGGGAGCTGTTTTTT	CASSQDRQGGTGELFF
-	-	TRBV7-2	TRBJ2-1	TGTGCCAGCAGCTTAGCCCCGTCATTCGGGGATGAGCAGTTCTTC	CASSLAPSFGDEQFF
-	-	TRBV1	TRBJ2-7	TGCACCAGCAGCCAAGGGATCCCCCCCGGGACTACCGATCCCTACGAGCAGTACTTC	CTSSQGIPPGTTDPYEQYF
-	TRBD1	TRBV5-1	TRBJ1-6	TGCGCCAGCAGCTTGGGAGGTGTCGGGACAGCAAATTCACCCCTCCACTTT	CASSLGGVGTANSPLHF
-	-	TRBV3-1/TRBV3-2	TRBJ2-1	TGTGCCAGCAGCCAAGTCGTGTTAAATGAGCAGTTCTTC	CASSQVVLNEQFF
-	TRBD2	TRBV2	TRBJ2-2	TGTGCCAGCAGCCAAGCGGGGGGGAACACCGGGGAGCTGTTTTTT	CASSQAGGNTGELFF
-	-	TRBV7-9	TRBJ1-2	TGTGCCAGCAGCTTAGGGCTTGGGAACGAGGGTGGCTACACCTTC	CASSLGLGNEGGYTF
-	-	TRBV3-1/TRBV3-2	TRBJ2-3	TGTGCCAGCAGCCAAATTGCTAGTCTGGCAGATACGCAGTATTTT	CASSQIASLADTQYF
few	-	TRBV5-1	TRBJ1-1	TGCGCCAGCAGCCGCGGACAGCCGAACACTGAAGCTTTCTTT	CASSRGQPNTEAFF
-	TRBD2	TRBV28	TRBJ2-1	TGTGGGACCGGGGGGAAATACAATGAGCAGTTCTTC	CGTGGKYNEQFF
-	TRBD2	TRBV5-1	TRBJ2-7	TGCGCCAGCAGCTTGGGTCTAGCGGGGCGCGCCTACGAGCAGTACTTC	CASSLGLAGRAYEQYF
-	TRBD1	TRBV11-2	TRBJ1-2	TGTGCCAGCAGCTTCCTAGGGGGCGCGAACTATGGCTACACCTTC	CASSFLGGANYGYTF
-	TRBD1	TRBV9	TRBJ2-7	TGTGCCAGCAGCGTAGCTGGACAGGTTACCTACGAGCAGTACTTC	CASSVAGQVTYEQYF
-	-	TRBV11-3	TRBJ2-5	TGTGCCAGCAGCGACGGGTACCAAGAGACCCAGTACTTC	CASSDGYQETQYF
-	TRBD2	TRBV5-4	TRBJ2-5	TGTGCCAGCAGCCAGCGGGGGGGAGCACAAGAGACCCAGTACTTC	CASSQRGGAQETQYF
few	TRBD2	TRBV5-4	TRBJ2-1	TGTGCCAGCAGCTTGGAGGTAGCGGGAGTTTCTGAGCAGTTCTTC	CASSLEVAGVSEQFF
few	TRBD1	TRBV6-5	TRBJ2-5	TGTGCCAGCAGTTACGGGACAGGCGTTCAAGAGACCCAGTACTTC	CASSYGTGVQETQYF
-	TRBD2	TRBV10-3	TRBJ2-2	TGTGCCATCACCGACGGAGGACTAGCGGGGCGGAACACCGGGGAGCTGTTTTTT	CAITDGGLAGRNTGELFF
-	-	TRBV5-1	TRBJ2-5	TGCGCCAGCAGAGAGGCAGAGACCCAGTACTTC	CASREAETQYF
-	TRBD1	TRBV30	TRBJ2-2	TGTGCCTGGAGTTCGGGACAGCTCACCGGGGAGCTGTTTTTT	CAWSSGQLTGELFF